These 27 T cell receptor beta chains share one sample of origin, sequenced in a study of shared clonotypes between healthy human individuals. Method: immunoSEQ multiplex PCR; TCRdb's copy keeps in-frame clones and lacks some. Among 640,000 or so clones listed, about two thirds were seen once. Source material: memory CD4+ T cells sorted from blood. Subset noted: CD45RA-negative fraction. These receptors all stem from a woman in her 30s in good health.

In DNA, the CDR3 is TGTGCCAGCAGCCGTGATGCGCTCTCTGGAAACACCATATATTTT. It yields the protein CASSRDALSGNTIYF. The V gene is TRBV7-2, the J gene TRBJ1-3; the D is unclear. The length of the CDR3 is 15 residues. V was shortened by 5 bases and J by 0 bases, with 11 bases between the two germline ends. CDR1 SGHTA and CDR2 FQGNSA come from the germline V gene.

The chain has TRBV6-5 and TRBJ1-2, with 7 positions matching TRBD1. After removal of 0 bases from V and 4 bases from J, the junction contained 5 bases not matched to a gene. The CDR3 contains 15 residues. Germline loops: CDR1 MNHEY, CDR2 SVGAGI. The chain's CDR3 is CASSYSTRTGYGYTF. As DNA, the CDR3 is TGTGCCAGCAGTTACTCGACCCGGACAGGCTATGGCTACACCTTC.

This chain uses TRBV7-9 with TRBJ2-3; 7 nucleotides agree with TRBD1. The CDR3 is 13 amino acids. Germline CDR1 SEHNR, CDR2 FQNEAQ (reference sequence). The J segment lost 5 bases and the V segment lost 3 bases, leaving 2 bases of the junction unmatched. CDR3 residues: CASSFTGVDTQYF. CDR3 sequence (DNA): TGTGCCAGCAGCTTCACAGGGGTAGATACGCAGTATTTT.

The CDR3 nucleotides read TGTGCCAGCAGCGGGACGACCGGGGAGCTGTTTTTT. Its protein is CASSGTTGELFF. The chain uses TRBV7-9 and TRBJ2-2; D tentatively reads TRBD1 or TRBD2 (5 bases each). V was pared by 5 bases and J by 5 bases, with 6 bases between. In germline, CDR1 is SEHNR, CDR2 FQNEAQ (reference sequence). The CDR3 extends over 12 amino acids.

This clone appeared a single time. The rearrangement links TRBV7-2 to TRBJ1-2; possible D gene TRBD1, 5 bases. V dropped 5 bases and J dropped 4 bases, with 8 bases sitting between them. The CDR3 length is 12 residues. In germline, CDR1 is SGHTA, CDR2 FQGNSA. CDR3 bases: TGTGCCAGCAGCAGCGGGGGCTATGGCTACACCTTC. Protein sequence: CASSSGGYGYTF.

The V call is TRBV21-1, the J call TRBJ1-2; TRBD1, the table's D call, was not compared with the DNA. TRBV21-1 is labeled a pseudogene. This CDR3 is built from 15 residues. This CDR3 reads CASSTTPGTPYGYTF. CDR3 coding DNA: TGTGCCAGCAGTACAACTCCCGGGACACCCTATGGCTACACCTTC.

This chain uses TRBV7-7 with TRBJ2-2, with D maybe TRBD2 (6 bases). With 10 bases removed from V and 4 bases from J, the gap between germline ends came to 16 bases. In germline, CDR1 is SSHAT, CDR2 FNYEAQ (reference sequence). The CDR3 has 14 amino acids. The CDR3 bases are TGTGCCACCGGGGACCGGCGGGGCACCGGGGAGCTGTTTTTT. Translated: CATGDRRGTGELFF.

This chain joins TRBV5-1 and TRBJ2-2; the D gene is possibly TRBD2 (5 bases). The CDR3 loop spans 13 amino acids. From germline, CDR1 is SGHRS and CDR2 YFSETQ. V shed 8 bases and J shed 7 bases, with 15 bases lying between them. CDR3 protein: CASHDGGIGELFF. CDR3 bases: TGCGCCAGTCACGATGGAGGAATCGGGGAGCTGTTTTTT.

The genes are TRBV11-2 and TRBJ2-3, with D perhaps TRBD2 (5 bases). This CDR3 spans 17 amino acids. Trimming pared 5 bases from V and 0 bases from J, leaving 18 bases between. Germline V gene data show CDR1 as SGHAT and CDR2 as FQNNGV. The CDR3 DNA follows: TGTGCCAGCAGCATTACCGGACTGCACTCTAGCACAGATACGCAGTATTTT. Translating it yields CASSITGLHSSTDTQYF.

The rearrangement links TRBV29-1 to TRBJ1-1; TRBD1 might be the D (6 bases). This CDR3 has 12 residues. The germline CDR1 and CDR2 sequences are SQVTM and ANQGSEA. With 6 bases removed from V and 9 bases from J, the gap between germline ends came to 17 bases. The CDR3 is CSVVLPDRQAFF. The CDR3 region has the DNA TGCAGCGTCGTTCTACCCGACAGGCAAGCTTTCTTT.

This chain links TRBV28 with TRBJ1-2; 8 bases agree with TRBD1. The germline CDR1 and CDR2 sequences are MDHEN and SYDVKM. This CDR3 has 14 amino acids. Unmatched junction bases numbered 7, after V lost 3 bases and J lost 7 bases. CDR3 in amino acids: CASSLARGHSGYTF. In DNA, the CDR3 is TGTGCCAGCAGTTTGGCCAGGGGGCATAGTGGCTACACCTTC.

J is TRBJ1-4 and V is TRBV18; D remains ambiguous. The V gene's germline CDR1 is KGHSH and CDR2 LQKENI. V gave up 8 bases and J gave up 4 bases, with 11 bases separating them. The CDR3 has 13 residues. The CDR3 loop is CASTRAVNEKLFF. DNA of the CDR3: TGTGCCAGCACCCGGGCCGTTAATGAAAAACTGTTTTTT.

This chain uses TRBV7-9 with TRBJ1-3; D uncertain. V lost 1 base to trimming and J lost 0 bases, with 10 bases between them. The germline gives CDR1 SEHNR, CDR2 FQNEAQ (reference sequence). CDR3 length: 16 residues. This chain's CDR3 is CASSLGVDNSGNTIYF. As DNA, the CDR3 is TGTGCCAGCAGCTTAGGAGTCGATAACTCTGGAAACACCATATATTTT. Complete variable domain (other parts from reference TRBV7-9 and TRBJ1-3): DTGVSQNPRHKITKRGQNVTFRCDPISEHNRLYWYRQTLGQGPEFLTYFQNEAQLEKSRLLSDRFSAERPKGSFSTLEIQRTEQGDSAMYLCASSLGVDNSGNTIYFGEGSWLTVV.

The chain combines TRBV27 with TRBJ1-1; D is perhaps TRBD1 (5 bases). This CDR3 has 14 residues. Trimming shortened V by 3 bases and J by 1 base, and 9 bases separated the two germline ends. The germline gives CDR1 MNHEY, CDR2 SMNVEV (reference sequence). The CDR3 protein is CASSFGGWNTEAFF. CDR3 bases: TGTGCCAGCAGTTTTGGGGGGTGGAACACTGAAGCTTTCTTT.

CDR3 residues: CASRFQEGHEKLFF. As DNA, the CDR3 is TGTGCCAGCAGATTCCAGGAGGGGCATGAAAAACTGTTTTTT. The chain couples TRBV2 to TRBJ1-4, with D perhaps TRBD1 (5 bases). CDR1 is SNHLY and CDR2 is FYNNEI in the germline V gene. The germline V and J ends were trimmed by 6 bases and 6 bases, with 14 bases remaining between them. CDR3 size: 14 residues.

The CDR3 protein is CASSYAGGAKEKLFF. The CDR3 nucleotides are TGTGCCAGCTCGTATGCCGGGGGCGCGAAGGAAAAACTGTTTTTT. The chain uses TRBV18 and TRBJ1-4, with a tentative D call TRBD1 (6 bases). This CDR3 is 15 amino acids long. The germline CDR1 and CDR2 sequences are KGHSH and LQKENI. Trimming shortened V by 6 bases and J by 8 bases, and 19 bases separated the two germline ends.

This clone was observed a few times. V gene TRBV4-2 combines with J gene TRBJ1-3, with D perhaps TRBD1 (5 bases). Germline V gene data show CDR1 as LGHNA and CDR2 as YNFKEQ. The CDR3 totals 16 residues. Deletions cut 4 bases from V and 0 bases from J, with 13 bases between. The CDR3 loop is CASSPGTVSSGNTIYF. CDR3 DNA: TGTGCCAGCAGCCCAGGGACGGTGAGCTCTGGAAACACCATATATTTT.

This clone has only one observation. CDR3 loop: CASSETSGQTNEQFF. The CDR3 nucleotides are TGTGCCAGCAGCGAAACCTCGGGCCAAACGAATGAGCAGTTCTTC. This chain uses TRBV27 with TRBJ2-1; D not resolved. The CDR3 has 15 residues. In germline, CDR1 is MNHEY, CDR2 SMNVEV (reference sequence). Trimming pared 6 bases from V and 7 bases from J, leaving 19 bases between.

The chain is built from TRBV5-1 and TRBJ1-6; no clear D. V gave up 0 bases and J gave up 9 bases, with 13 bases separating them. The CDR3 is 15 residues long. The germline gives CDR1 SGHRS, CDR2 YFSETQ. CDR3 DNA sequence: TGCGCCAGCAGCTTGGTGGCAGCCTATGGTTCACCCCTCCACTTT. Translating gives CASSLVAAYGSPLHF.

The J gene is TRBJ2-1, the V gene TRBV28; 13 positions agree with TRBD2. This CDR3 comprises 16 residues. Germline values: CDR1 MDHEN, CDR2 SYDVKM. V was clipped by 8 bases and J by 8 bases; unmatched bases: 12. This CDR3 reads CASAYPGLAGNHEQFF. CDR3 nucleotide sequence: TGTGCCAGCGCCTACCCGGGACTAGCGGGAAATCATGAGCAGTTCTTC.

This clone was picked up a small number of times. This chain uses TRBV19 with TRBJ1-1; 8 bases agree with TRBD1. Per the germline V gene, CDR1 is LNHDA and CDR2 is SQIVND (reference sequence). V lost 5 bases and J lost 11; bases outside the gene matches: 13. The CDR3 contains 14 residues. CDR3 sequence (DNA): TGTGCCAGTAGTTTCCTCATCCAGGGGGCGCGGGCTTTCTTT. Its translation: CASSFLIQGARAFF.

The chain couples TRBV5-1 to TRBJ2-7; TRBD2 matches at 7 bases. With V trimmed by 3 bases and J by 0 bases, 6 bases remained unmatched. The CDR3 sequence is 15 residues long. CDR1 is SGHRS and CDR2 is YFSETQ in the germline V gene. The CDR3 sequence: CASSWSGGVSYEQYF. For the CDR3, the DNA is TGCGCCAGCAGCTGGTCGGGGGGAGTCTCCTACGAGCAGTACTTC. The full variable domain, in which reference TRBV5-1 and TRBJ2-7 provide the parts outside the CDR3, is KAGVTQTPRYLIKTRGQQVTLSCSPISGHRSVSWYQQTPGQGLQFLFEYFSETQRNKGNFPGRFSGRQFSNSRSEMNVSTLELGDSALYLCASSWSGGVSYEQYFGPGTRLTVT.

The chain is built from TRBV2 and TRBJ2-5; 12 positions agree with TRBD1. The CDR3 runs 15 residues. Germline lookup yields CDR1 SNHLY and CDR2 FYNNEI. The V and J ends lost 7 bases and 4 bases, in that order; junction bases with no gene match: 7. Here the CDR3 DNA reads TGTGCCAGCAAGGGGGACAGGGGGCATGGAGAGACCCAGTACTTC. Its translation is CASKGDRGHGETQYF.

V is TRBV5-1 and J is TRBJ1-1; 8 bases match TRBD1. This CDR3 is 16 amino acids long. V dropped 4 bases and J dropped 1; count of bases not matched to a gene: 9. Germline loops: CDR1 SGHRS, CDR2 YFSETQ. The CDR3 region has the DNA TGCGCCAGCAGCAAAACGACAGGGGTGGGGAACACTGAAGCTTTCTTT. This encodes CASSKTTGVGNTEAFF. Full variable domain (missing parts from reference TRBV5-1 and TRBJ1-1): KAGVTQTPRYLIKTRGQQVTLSCSPISGHRSVSWYQQTPGQGLQFLFEYFSETQRNKGNFPGRFSGRQFSNSRSEMNVSTLELGDSALYLCASSKTTGVGNTEAFFGQGTRLTVV.

The V call is TRBV10-1, the J call TRBJ1-1; no clear D gene. Trimming removed 6 bases at V and 8 bases at J, with 7 bases between. The CDR3 extends over 10 amino acids. Germline assignment: CDR1 WNHNN and CDR2 SYGVQD (reference sequence). CDR3 in DNA: TGCGCCAGCAGGGGAGCAGAAGCTTTCTTT. It translates to CASRGAEAFF.

The table lists this clone with a few counts. The chain links TRBV5-1 to TRBJ1-5; TRBD1 matches 9 bases. The CDR3 spans 18 residues. Trimming removed 6 bases from V and 0 bases from J; junction bases left unmatched: 13. Per the germline V gene, CDR1 is SGHRS and CDR2 is YFSETQ. CDR3 loop: CASNLTQGADYSNQPQHF. The CDR3 coding sequence is TGCGCCAGCAACCTAACACAGGGGGCCGATTATAGCAATCAGCCCCAGCATTTT.

The V gene is TRBV5-1, the J gene TRBJ2-7; 7 nucleotides match TRBD1. V was pared by 0 bases and J by 3 bases, with 12 bases of the junction left unmatched. The CDR3 runs 17 residues. Germline V CDR1 and CDR2: SGHRS, YFSETQ. CDR3 loop: CASSLEHQGVRDYEQYF. The DNA of the CDR3 is TGCGCCAGCAGCTTGGAACATCAGGGGGTTCGTGACTACGAGCAGTACTTC.